This T cell receptor (beta chain) was documented in a study of T cell responses to AZD1222 COVID-19 vaccine. Broader study findings: It was only a handful of AZD1222 recipients who were seropositive at baseline.

CDR3 length equals 13 residues. V shed 5 bases and J shed 0 bases, with 5 bases lying between them. Germline V lookup: CDR1 SQVTM, CDR2 ANQGSEA. Turning to this clone: Its antigen is unidentified.

Profiled with immunoSEQ multiplex PCR; TCRdb holds only in-frame clones, not every one. The sample contains around 130,000 clones, roughly 89% of which appear only once. The TCR was taken from an adult who received the AZD1222 COVID-19 vaccine. The chain links TRBV29-1 to TRBJ2-6; D not certain. Here the sequenced sample was peripheral blood, taken 28 days after the second AZD1222 dose. CDR3 nucleotide sequence: TGCAGCGTTCAGTCCTCTGGGGCCAACGTCCTGACTTTC. Encoded protein: CSVQSSGANVLTF.